This entry is about one TCR beta chain. The specificity of this receptor is unknown. Per-base quality was not reported, and no clone a single base away is much larger than it. The CDR3 holds 15 amino acids from the cysteine to the phenylalanine. Just the 45-base CDR3 DNA is kept, in frame starting at base 1. V lost 5 bases and J lost 7 bases, and the count of bases not matched to a germline gene is 10. The germline V gene specifies SGHAT as CDR1 and FQNNGV as CDR2. In the prospective study, participants were about 18 to 95 years old, resided in approximately 25 geographic areas of the United States, and were enrolled through a virtual design. In the prospective study, participants were assigned to cohorts based on the clinical history participants reported in a screening survey and a study questionnaire. A participant counted as exposed if, within 2 weeks of entering the study, that participant had been in contact with someone who had a PCR-confirmed or clinician-diagnosed COVID-19 case. Mobile phlebotomists in the prospective study collected whole blood, serum and a nasopharyngeal or oropharyngeal swab from every participant. Additional blood draws and questionnaires over an approximately 2-month period could optionally be provided by prospective study participants. Before DNA extraction, blood samples from the prospective study were shipped at room temperature or frozen.

The data are from a study of blood T cell repertoires in COVID-19 (dated by TCRdb to the early 2020s). General notes on the study: The collaborator samples originated in the United States, Italy and Spain and spanned the acute and convalescent phases of COVID-19. The material from the prospective study consisted of cDNA or gDNA derived from T cells, B-cell-depleted T cells, or PBMCs. Deeply sampled blood TCRbeta repertoires from subjects exposed to, actively infected with, or recovered from COVID-19 were included in the dataset. The repertoires were released in a freely available public database intended as a resource for research on the immune response to SARS-CoV-2. The samples were drawn from the first 160 participants of the ongoing ImmuneRACE study and from over a thousand subjects provided by 6 global collaborators. The sample metadata nearly always contained a de-identified subject ID, COVID-19 status, age in years and sex. Where HLA class I and class II types were available, the types were taken from metadata supplied by the sample provider, not from assay-based typing. General study outcomes and caveats: The quantity of clinical and demographic metadata differed by source and by participant and was supplied without curation.

TCRbeta CDR3 regions were amplified from genomic DNA by means of the immunoSEQ Assay, a bias-controlled multiplex PCR. The authors' pipeline ran thus. Nucleated cell counts per sample were estimated from amplification of reference gene primers within the assay. Sequence reads were collapsed and filtered to measure the absolute abundance of every unique TCRbeta CDR3 rearrangement. For each sample, productive Simpson clonality was calculated as the square root of Simpson's diversity index over productive rearrangements. TCRdb stores this immuneACCESS table with in-frame sequences only. Part of the clones is absent; in the studies checked, under half of the shortfall reflects unresolved V genes, and no reason is known for the rest. For V, J and clone size, that table is used; D and trimming come from the DNA. This sample is represented by about 250,000 clones; roughly 85% of them were singletons. 5% to 8% of the sample rests with the top ten.

Recombination connected TRBV11-2 to TRBJ1-3, and 8 bases in between align with TRBD1. This sequence was found in a woman aged 45-65 years who had been exposed to COVID-19. The specimen sequenced was PBMCs or T cells enriched from blood (not recorded which). At the DNA level, the sequence is TGTGCCAGCAGCCCGAGTTGGACAGGGACGAACACCATATATTTT. The resulting protein is CASSPSWTGTNTIYF.